This T cell receptor beta chain was captured in a study of blood T cells in healthy people across ages. The wider study: About one barcoded beta molecule per two T cells was captured by template switching.

V dropped 0 bases and J dropped 2 bases, with 9 bases sitting between them. This CDR3 has 15 residues. From germline, CDR1 is SGHKS and CDR2 YYEKEE (reference sequence). This clonotype was counted between two and nine times. Its antigen remains unknown. A second PCR, run for roughly 7 to 12 cycles, used a sample-barcoded 5' primer plus a J-beta primer mix. TCRdb called the 5' RACE reads again in MiXCR, with one record for every CDR3 protein. The sample lists 1.5 million to 1.9 million distinct CDR3 sequences, approximately 42% occurring once. Each sample provided at least 6 micrograms of extracted total RNA. General study points: Per-million-T-cell TCR beta diversity fell roughly linearly with age.

The source is a woman aged 18-35 years in good health. Source material: blood. The chain employs TRBV5-5 and TRBJ1-5; D is unresolved. Written as DNA, the CDR3 is TGTGCCAGCAGCTTGGAACAGTGGGGCAATCAGCCCCAGCATTTT. Translation: CASSLEQWGNQPQHF.